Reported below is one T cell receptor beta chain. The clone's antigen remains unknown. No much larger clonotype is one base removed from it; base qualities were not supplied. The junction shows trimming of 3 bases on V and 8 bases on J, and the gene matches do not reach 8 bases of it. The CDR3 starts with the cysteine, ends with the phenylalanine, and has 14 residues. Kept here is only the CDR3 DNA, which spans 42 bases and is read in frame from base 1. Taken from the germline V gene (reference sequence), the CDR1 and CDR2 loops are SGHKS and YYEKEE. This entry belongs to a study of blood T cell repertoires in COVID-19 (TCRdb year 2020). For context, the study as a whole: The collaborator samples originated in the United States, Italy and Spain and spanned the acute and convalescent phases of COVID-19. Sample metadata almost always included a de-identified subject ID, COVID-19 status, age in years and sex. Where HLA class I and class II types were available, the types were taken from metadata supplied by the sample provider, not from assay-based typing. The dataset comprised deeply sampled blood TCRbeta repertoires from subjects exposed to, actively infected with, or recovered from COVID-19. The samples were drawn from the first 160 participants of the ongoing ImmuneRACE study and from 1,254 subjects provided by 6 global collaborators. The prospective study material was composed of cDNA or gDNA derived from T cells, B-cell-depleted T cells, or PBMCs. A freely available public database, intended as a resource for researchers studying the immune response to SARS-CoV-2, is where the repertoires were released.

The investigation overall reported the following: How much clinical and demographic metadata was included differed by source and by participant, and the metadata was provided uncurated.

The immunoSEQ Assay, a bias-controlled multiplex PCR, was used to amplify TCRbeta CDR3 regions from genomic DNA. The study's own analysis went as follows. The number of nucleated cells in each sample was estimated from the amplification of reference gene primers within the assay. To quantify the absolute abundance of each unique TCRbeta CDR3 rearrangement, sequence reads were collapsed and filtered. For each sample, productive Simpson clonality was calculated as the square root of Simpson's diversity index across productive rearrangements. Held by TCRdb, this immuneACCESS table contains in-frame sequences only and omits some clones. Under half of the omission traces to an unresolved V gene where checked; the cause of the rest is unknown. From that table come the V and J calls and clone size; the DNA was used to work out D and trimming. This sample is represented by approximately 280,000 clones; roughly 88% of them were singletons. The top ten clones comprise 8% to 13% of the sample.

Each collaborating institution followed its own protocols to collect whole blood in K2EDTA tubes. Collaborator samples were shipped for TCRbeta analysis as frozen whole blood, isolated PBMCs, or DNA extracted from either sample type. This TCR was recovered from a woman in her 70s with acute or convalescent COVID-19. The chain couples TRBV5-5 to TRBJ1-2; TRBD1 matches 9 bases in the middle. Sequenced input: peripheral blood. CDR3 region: CASSSYRDRVGYTF. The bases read TGTGCCAGCAGCTCCTACCGGGACAGGGTAGGCTACACCTTC.